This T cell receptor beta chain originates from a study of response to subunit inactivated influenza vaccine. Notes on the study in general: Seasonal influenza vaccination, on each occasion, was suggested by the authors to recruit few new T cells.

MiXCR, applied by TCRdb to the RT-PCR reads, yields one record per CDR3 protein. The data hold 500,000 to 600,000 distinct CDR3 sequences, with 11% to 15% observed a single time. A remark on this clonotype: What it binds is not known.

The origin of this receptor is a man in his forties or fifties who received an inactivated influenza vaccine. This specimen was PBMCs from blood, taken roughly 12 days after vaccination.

The CDR3 DNA reads as TGTGCCAGCAAGGGGGGGTACACCGGGGAGCTGTTTTTT. Its translation: CASKGGYTGELFF. This chain uses TRBV12-3 or TRBV12-4 with TRBJ2-2; tentative D call: TRBD2 (7 bases). V shed 7 bases and J shed 3 bases, with 9 bases lying between them. This CDR3 is 13 amino acids long.